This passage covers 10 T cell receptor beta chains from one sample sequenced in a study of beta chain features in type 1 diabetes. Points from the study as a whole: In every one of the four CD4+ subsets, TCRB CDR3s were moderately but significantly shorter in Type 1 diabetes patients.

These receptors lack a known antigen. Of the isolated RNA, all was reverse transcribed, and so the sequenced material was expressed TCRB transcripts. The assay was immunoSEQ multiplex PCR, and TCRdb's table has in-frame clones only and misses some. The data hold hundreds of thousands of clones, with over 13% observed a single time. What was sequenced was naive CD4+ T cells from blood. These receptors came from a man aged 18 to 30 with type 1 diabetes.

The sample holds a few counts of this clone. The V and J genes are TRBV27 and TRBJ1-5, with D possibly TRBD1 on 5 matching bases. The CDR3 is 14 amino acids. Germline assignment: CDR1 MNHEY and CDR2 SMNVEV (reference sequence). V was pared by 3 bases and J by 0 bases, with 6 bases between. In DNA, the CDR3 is TGTGCCAGCAGTTTTAGGGGTAGCAATCAGCCCCAGCATTTT. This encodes CASSFRGSNQPQHF.

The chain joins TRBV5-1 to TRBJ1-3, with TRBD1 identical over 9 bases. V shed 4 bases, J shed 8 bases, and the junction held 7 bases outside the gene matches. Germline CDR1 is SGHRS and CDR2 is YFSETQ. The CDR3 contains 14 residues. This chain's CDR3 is CASSPGTGTDTIYF. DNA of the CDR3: TGCGCCAGCAGCCCGGGGACAGGGACTGACACCATATATTTT.

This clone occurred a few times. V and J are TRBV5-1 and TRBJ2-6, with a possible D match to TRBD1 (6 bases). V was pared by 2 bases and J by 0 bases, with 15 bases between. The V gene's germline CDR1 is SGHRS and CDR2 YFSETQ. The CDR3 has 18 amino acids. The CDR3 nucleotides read TGCGCCAGCAGCTTCGGGGACACTCTCTTCTCTGGGGCCAACGTCCTGACTTTC. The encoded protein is CASSFGDTLFSGANVLTF.

CDR3 DNA: TGTGCCAGCAGCGTAGCGGGAGGGCCAGATGAGCAGTTCTTC. It is translated as CASSVAGGPDEQFF. The J gene is TRBJ2-1, the V gene TRBV2; 11 bases agree with TRBD2. Germline CDR1 SNHLY, CDR2 FYNNEI. V shed 6 bases and J 8 bases; nucleotides not matched to a gene: 6. The CDR3 is 14 amino acids. Using reference TRBV2 and TRBJ2-1 for the parts outside the CDR3, the full variable domain is EPEVTQTPSHQVTQMGQEVILRCVPISNHLYFYWYRQILGQKVEFLVSFYNNEISEKSEIFDDQFSVERPDGSNFTLKIRSTKLEDSAMYFCASSVAGGPDEQFFGPGTRLTVL.

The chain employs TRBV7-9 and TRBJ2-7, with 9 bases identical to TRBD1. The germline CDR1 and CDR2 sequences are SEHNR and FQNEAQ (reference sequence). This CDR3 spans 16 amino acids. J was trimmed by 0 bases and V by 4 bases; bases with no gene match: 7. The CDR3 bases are TGTGCCAGCAGCTATGGACAGGGGTCCCTCTCCTACGAGCAGTACTTC. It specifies CASSYGQGSLSYEQYF.

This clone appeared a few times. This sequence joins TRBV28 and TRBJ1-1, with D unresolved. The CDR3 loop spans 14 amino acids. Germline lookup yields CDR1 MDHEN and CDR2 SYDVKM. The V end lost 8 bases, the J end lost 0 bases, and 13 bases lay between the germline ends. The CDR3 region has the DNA TGTGCCAGCGGCCCCGGGCGGATGAACACTGAAGCTTTCTTT. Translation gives CASGPGRMNTEAFF.

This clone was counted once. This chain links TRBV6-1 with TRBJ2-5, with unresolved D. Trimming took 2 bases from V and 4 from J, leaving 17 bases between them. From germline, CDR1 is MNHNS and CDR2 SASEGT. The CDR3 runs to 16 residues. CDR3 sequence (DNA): TGTGCCAGCAGTGAATCCTCGCTCCAAAGTCGAGAGACCCAGTACTTC. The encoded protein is CASSESSLQSRETQYF.

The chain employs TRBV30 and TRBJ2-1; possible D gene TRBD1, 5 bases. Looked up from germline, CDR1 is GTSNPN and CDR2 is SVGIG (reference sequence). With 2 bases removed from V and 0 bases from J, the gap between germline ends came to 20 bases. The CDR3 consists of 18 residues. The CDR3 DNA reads TGTGCCTGGAGTCCGACTCCACGTCAGGGATTCTCCTACAATGAGCAGTTCTTC. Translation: CAWSPTPRQGFSYNEQFF.

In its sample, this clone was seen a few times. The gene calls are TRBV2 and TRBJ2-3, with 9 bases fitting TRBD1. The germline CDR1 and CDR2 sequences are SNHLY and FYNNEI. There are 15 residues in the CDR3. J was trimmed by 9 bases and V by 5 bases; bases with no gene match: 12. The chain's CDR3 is CASSRRGQGFETQYF. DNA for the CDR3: TGTGCCAGCAGTAGAAGGGGACAGGGCTTTGAAACGCAGTATTTT.

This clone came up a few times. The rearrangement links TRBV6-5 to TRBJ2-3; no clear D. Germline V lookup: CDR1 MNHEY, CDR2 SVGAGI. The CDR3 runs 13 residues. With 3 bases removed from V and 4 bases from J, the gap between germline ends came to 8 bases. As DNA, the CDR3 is TGTGCCAGCAGTTATTATGCTGCAGATACGCAGTATTTT. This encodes CASSYYAADTQYF.